This T cell receptor beta chain comes out of a study of T cells in Graves' hyperthyroidism and ophthalmopathy. The ends were cut back, 3 bases at V and 4 bases at J, with 13 bases in the middle. This CDR3 spans 14 amino acids. Regions amplified from RNA transcripts were the TCR beta CDR3 regions. The primer set for the first-round RT-PCR of the TCR CDR3 was HTBI. TCRdb called the multiplex PCR reads again in MiXCR, with one record for every CDR3 protein. The sample has approximately 630,000 distinct CDR3 sequences, around 15% seen once. Only a few counts were recorded for this clonotype. This clonotype was obtained from a woman in her thirties with Graves' hyperthyroidism. The chain links TRBV12-3 or TRBV12-4 to TRBJ2-7; no clear D. Sample: blood. CDR3 coding DNA: TGTGCCAGCAGTTTGTGGGGATCGGAATACGAGCAGTACTTC. Its translation is CASSLWGSEYEQYF.